The 22 T cell receptor beta chains below all came from one sample that was sequenced in a study of blood T cell repertoires in COVID-19 (dated by TCRdb to 2020 to 2021). The protocol used for the library was the immunoSEQ multiplex PCR assay. TCRdb re-hosts the immuneACCESS table, in-frame sequences only. Its copies lack some clones; in the studies checked, an unresolved V gene accounts for under half of them, and the cause for the rest is not known. In this sample the table shows some 20,000 clones, roughly 85% of which occur a single time. 7% to 8.5% of the sample lies in the top ten. The sample consisted of peripheral blood. These receptors were collected from a human donor with active COVID-19. The donor label of this sample is uncertain.

The genes are TRBV5-1 and TRBJ2-7; D uncertain. Germline V lookup: CDR1 SGHRS, CDR2 YFSETQ. The germline V and J ends were trimmed by 0 bases and 2 bases, with 12 bases remaining between them. The CDR3 spans 15 residues. CDR3 residues: CASSLVLGLTYEQYF. DNA of the CDR3: TGCGCCAGCAGCTTGGTCCTAGGCTTAACCTACGAGCAGTACTTC.

The genes are TRBV30 and TRBJ1-2; 8 nucleotides agree with TRBD1. CDR3 size: 15 residues. Losses at the gene ends were 0 bases for V and 5 bases for J; bases not matched to a gene: 8. CDR1 is GTSNPN and CDR2 is SVGIG in the germline V gene (reference sequence). The CDR3 sequence is CAWSVGQGGGYGYTF. CDR3 nucleotides: TGTGCCTGGAGTGTCGGACAGGGTGGTGGATATGGCTACACCTTC.

The chain recombines TRBV6-6 with TRBJ2-1; possibly TRBD2 for D (6 bases). This CDR3 has 14 amino acids. The V and J ends lost 6 bases and 7 bases respectively, with 16 bases between them. Germline values: CDR1 MNHNY, CDR2 SVGAGI (reference sequence). In nucleotides, the CDR3 is TGTGCCAGCAGCACACTAGGAGGGCAGAATGAGCAGTTCTTC. It translates to CASSTLGGQNEQFF.

This chain links TRBV19 with TRBJ2-7, with 7 positions matching TRBD2. This CDR3 has 14 amino acids. Germline values: CDR1 LNHDA, CDR2 SQIVND (reference sequence). The ends lost 0 bases at V and 4 bases at J; junction bases unmatched: 3. For the CDR3, the DNA is TGTGCCAGTAGTATAGAACTAGCGCGGTACGAGCAGTACTTC. Encoded protein: CASSIELARYEQYF.

The V and J genes are TRBV12-3 or TRBV12-4 and TRBJ2-3; 7 bases are shared with TRBD1. CDR3 length: 12 amino acids. The J segment lost 11 bases and the V segment lost 5 bases, leaving 7 bases of the junction unmatched. The CDR3, as DNA: TGTGCCAGCAGTGCCAGGGACAGAGGGCAGTATTTT. Its translation is CASSARDRGQYF.

The chain joins TRBV7-9 to TRBJ2-2, with 7 bases fitting TRBD2. This CDR3 comprises 14 residues. Unmatched junction bases numbered 4, after V lost 4 bases and J lost 5 bases. Per germline, CDR1 SEHNR and CDR2 FQNEAQ (reference sequence). The CDR3 protein is CASSSNSGTGELFF. The CDR3 region has the DNA TGTGCCAGCAGCTCAAATAGCGGGACCGGGGAGCTGTTTTTT.

The chain recombines TRBV15 with TRBJ1-1, with D unclear. V gave up 3 bases and J gave up 2 bases, with 16 bases separating them. The CDR3 extends over 16 amino acids. CDR1 is LNHNV, CDR2 YYDKDF, per germline (reference sequence). As DNA, the CDR3 is TGTGCCACCAGCAGGACCCGGGTCAGAGGAAACACTGAAGCTTTCTTT. Translated, it gives CATSRTRVRGNTEAFF.

This rearrangement joins TRBV5-6 to TRBJ2-2, with D perhaps TRBD1 (7 bases). The CDR3 length is 15 residues. Germline V lookup: CDR1 SGHDT, CDR2 YYEEEE. Trimming took off 3 bases at V and 4 bases at J, with 13 bases between the two ends. The CDR3 bases are TGTGCCAGCAGCTACGCGGGACAGCTCACCGGGGAGCTGTTTTTT. This sequence encodes CASSYAGQLTGELFF.

The chain links TRBV2 to TRBJ2-3; TRBD1 matches at 7 bases. V was clipped by 5 bases and J by 11 bases; unmatched bases: 13. Germline V gene lookup returns CDR1 SNHLY and CDR2 FYNNEI. The CDR3 sequence is 14 residues long. The CDR3 DNA is TGTGCCAGCAGTCACGACTGGGGGCACAGGGGGCAGTATTTT. Translating it yields CASSHDWGHRGQYF.

The chain joins TRBV20-1 to TRBJ1-1; no clear D. Germline V gene sequence: CDR1 DFQATT, CDR2 SNEGSKA (reference sequence). The CDR3 contains 11 residues. Trimming took off 1 base at V and 6 bases at J, with 6 bases between the two ends. The CDR3 DNA is TGCAGTGCTAGAGTCCAGGCTGAAGCTTTCTTT. Amino acids: CSARVQAEAFF.

This rearrangement joins TRBV19 to TRBJ2-1, with 10 nucleotides matching TRBD1. The trim removed 4 bases at V and 2 bases at J, leaving 2 bases unmatched. Germline CDR1 reads LNHDA; CDR2 reads SQIVND (reference sequence). The CDR3 length is 15 residues. Here the CDR3 DNA reads TGTGCCAGTAGTACCGGACAGGGGGCCTACAATGAGCAGTTCTTC. This gives the protein CASSTGQGAYNEQFF.

This clone was observed once. V gene TRBV9 combines with J gene TRBJ1-2; no clear D. The germline V and J ends were trimmed by 0 bases and 4 bases, with 10 bases remaining between them. The CDR3 spans 14 residues. CDR1 and CDR2 from the germline V gene are SGDLS and YYNGEE. CDR3: CASSVGTESYGYTF. For the CDR3, the DNA is TGTGCCAGCAGCGTAGGTACGGAGTCCTATGGCTACACCTTC. Based on the CDR3 plus reference TRBV9 and TRBJ1-2, the full variable domain is DSGVTQTPKHLITATGQRVTLRCSPRSGDLSVYWYQQSLDQGLQFLIQYYNGEERAKGNILERFSAQQFPDLHSELNLSSLELGDSALYFCASSVGTESYGYTFGSGTRLTVV.

The chain has TRBV7-9 and TRBJ2-7; perhaps TRBD1 as D (5 bases). The V end lost 5 bases, the J end lost 4 bases, and 18 bases lay between the germline ends. The CDR3 loop spans 15 amino acids. Germline V lookup: CDR1 SEHNR, CDR2 FQNEAQ (reference sequence). DNA for the CDR3: TGTGCCAGCAGCCCCGTGGGGCAGAGCCTATACGAGCAGTACTTC. Translation gives CASSPVGQSLYEQYF.

This clone was counted between two and nine times. The V and J genes are TRBV20-1 and TRBJ2-4, with D uncertain. V was pared by 6 bases and J by 9 bases, with 12 bases between. The germline V gene encodes CDR1 DFQATT and CDR2 SNEGSKA (reference sequence). This CDR3 contains 11 residues. The CDR3 nucleotides read TGCAGTGCAATTAGCCTAGGCATTCAGTACTTC. This gives the protein CSAISLGIQYF.

The V call is TRBV9, the J call TRBJ2-5, with D perhaps matching TRBD2 (5 bases). Germline V gene sequence: CDR1 SGDLS, CDR2 YYNGEE. V was clipped by 1 base and J by 5 bases, with 9 bases between them. This CDR3 has 13 amino acids. CDR3 bases: TGTGCCAGCAGCGTACGGGGAGCCGAGACCCAGTACTTC. It yields the protein CASSVRGAETQYF.

This chain joins TRBV11-3 and TRBJ2-7; D might be TRBD1 (6 bases). Deletions cut 0 bases from V and 3 bases from J, with 12 bases between. The germline CDR1 and CDR2 sequences are SGHNT and YENEEA. The CDR3 runs to 15 residues. CDR3 nucleotides: TGTGCCAGCAGCTTAGATCCTGGCAGGGGCTACGAGCAGTACTTC. It translates to CASSLDPGRGYEQYF.

The chain recombines TRBV5-1 with TRBJ2-1; 13 bases are a match to TRBD2. The CDR3 is made up of 16 amino acids. Germline CDR1 SGHRS, CDR2 YFSETQ. The V gene end was trimmed by 4 bases and the J gene end by 9 bases; junction bases not matched to a gene: 10. The CDR3 here is CASSPLLAGGPGEQFF. The CDR3 DNA reads TGCGCCAGCAGCCCGTTACTAGCGGGAGGGCCCGGTGAGCAGTTCTTC.

This chain uses TRBV6-6 with TRBJ2-7, with 8 bases lining up with TRBD2. This CDR3 has 14 residues. After removal of 4 bases from V and 2 bases from J, the junction contained 4 bases not matched to a gene. Germline V gene data show CDR1 as MNHNY and CDR2 as SVGAGI (reference sequence). CDR3 loop: CASSSPGLAYEQYF. As DNA, the CDR3 is TGTGCCAGCAGTTCTCCGGGACTAGCCTACGAGCAGTACTTC.

The chain has TRBV6-5 and TRBJ2-7; a possible D gene is TRBD1 (6 bases). The germline V gene encodes CDR1 MNHEY and CDR2 SVGAGI. V gave up 5 bases and J gave up 5 bases, with 10 bases separating them. The CDR3 totals 12 residues. This CDR3 reads CASSRNRDEQYF. CDR3 nucleotides: TGTGCCAGCAGTCGGAACAGGGACGAGCAGTACTTC.

The chain recombines TRBV12-5 with TRBJ2-5; D remains ambiguous. V shed 3 bases and J shed 4 bases, with 9 bases lying between them. The V gene's germline CDR1 is LGHNT and CDR2 FRNRAP. The CDR3 consists of 13 residues. CDR3 DNA: TGTGCTAGTGGTTTAAGGAGAGGAGAGACCCAGTACTTC. As protein: CASGLRRGETQYF.

The chain has TRBV11-2 and TRBJ2-3; 8 positions match TRBD2. The CDR3 runs to 17 residues. CDR1 and CDR2 (germline): SGHAT, FQNNGV. The V gene end was trimmed by 0 bases and the J gene end by 4 bases; junction bases not matched to a gene: 9. Here the CDR3 DNA reads TGTGCCAGCAGCTTAGATCGCAGCGGGAGAGGACCAGATACGCAGTATTTT. Residues: CASSLDRSGRGPDTQYF.

J is TRBJ1-4 and V is TRBV12-3 or TRBV12-4; weak D call: TRBD1 (6 bases). The CDR3 totals 13 residues. V lost 4 bases and J 8 bases, leaving 11 bases between the germline ends. CDR3 region: CASSYHREEKLFF. The CDR3 coding sequence is TGTGCCAGCAGTTACCACAGGGAGGAAAAACTGTTTTTT.